This T cell receptor beta chain was captured by sequencing in a study of regulatory T cells in long-lasting Graves disease. This clonotype has only one observation. Its specificity is not known. At one boundary the junction diverges from the germline segment, which might be a read error. CDR3-region Arm-PCR and iRepertoire HTBI primers produced the TCR beta libraries. TCRdb redid the calling of the multiplex PCR reads with MiXCR, one entry per CDR3 protein. The sample lists about 530,000 distinct CDR3 sequences; about 16% were seen once. Described time point: newly diagnosed GD, antithyroid drugs for less than 3 months. Making the TCR library involved RNA that had been extracted from PBMCs. The CDR3 covers 17 residues. Regarding the study as a whole: Persistent disease samples used TRBV28, TRBJ1-2 and TRBJ2-5 preferentially.

This sample also appeared in a second study, on T cells in Graves' hyperthyroidism and ophthalmopathy. Per that study: When the TCR CDR3 underwent first-round RT-PCR, the HTBI primer set was used.

The receptor comes from a woman aged 40-65 years with Graves disease. This specimen consisted of peripheral blood mononuclear cells (PBMCs), obtained at new diagnosis, from a patient treated with antithyroid drugs. The V and J genes are TRBV12-3 or TRBV12-4 and TRBJ2-1, with 14 bases aligning to TRBD2. The CDR3 sequence: CAGSNKTGLAGDKEQFF. The CDR3 nucleotides read TGTGCCGGCAGCAATAAAACGGGACTAGCGGGGGATAAGGAGCAGTTCTTC.